The rows below give T cell receptor beta chains drawn from one sample of a study of blood T cells in healthy people across ages. TCRdb processed the 5' RACE reads anew with MiXCR; each CDR3 protein has one entry. The table lists more than 1,400,000 distinct CDR3 sequences, 40% to 50% of them singletons. The sample was blood. Receptor source: a woman aged 18-29 years in good health. CDR3s include the opening cysteine and the closing phenylalanine or tryptophan. D genes are given only for firm matches. Clone size is stated in some rows and not others, as once, few, many or a class when expanded.

clone size,J gene,V gene,D gene,CDR3 protein,CDR3 DNA
once,TRBJ2-7,TRBV29-1,NA,CSVDVGATYNEQYF,TGCAGCGTTGACGTCGGGGCCACCTACAATGAGCAGTACTTC
NA,TRBJ1-1,TRBV20-1,NA,CSAGGLTNTEAFF,TGCAGTGCTGGGGGACTGACGAACACTGAAGCTTTCTTT
NA,TRBJ1-2,TRBV20-1,TRBD1,CSATGQGTYGYTF,TGCAGTGCGACGGGACAGGGGACCTATGGCTACACCTTC
NA,TRBJ2-7,TRBV5-1,NA,CASSPWDPLSDEQYF,TGCGCCAGCAGCCCGTGGGACCCCCTCTCGGACGAGCAGTACTTC
NA,TRBJ2-7,TRBV6-6,TRBD1,CASTYGQGVYEQYF,TGTGCCAGCACTTACGGACAGGGGGTGTACGAGCAGTACTTC
NA,TRBJ2-7,TRBV6-6,NA,CASAEAPTYEQYF,TGTGCCAGCGCCGAGGCACCGACCTACGAGCAGTACTTC
NA,TRBJ2-2,TRBV10-3,TRBD1,CAIRPGQGATGELFF,TGTGCCATCAGACCGGGACAGGGGGCCACCGGGGAGCTGTTTTTT
few,TRBJ2-5,TRBV4-1,TRBD1,CASSQSRTGEETQYF,TGCGCCAGCAGCCAATCCCGGACAGGGGAAGAGACCCAGTACTTC
few,TRBJ2-6,TRBV28,NA,CASSTRRALANVLTF,TGTGCCAGCAGTACTCGGAGGGCGCTGGCCAACGTCCTGACTTTC
few,TRBJ2-1,TRBV4-1,TRBD2,CASSRSGTSGGNEQFF,TGCGCCAGCAGCCGCTCCGGGACTAGCGGGGGGAATGAGCAGTTCTTC
NA,TRBJ1-5,TRBV28,TRBD1,CASSKTGLNQPQHF,TGTGCCAGCAGCAAGACAGGGCTAAATCAGCCCCAGCATTTT
many,TRBJ2-5,TRBV7-6,NA,CASSLGVLGSETQYF,TGTGCCAGCAGCTTAGGGGTCCTGGGTTCAGAGACCCAGTACTTC
NA,TRBJ2-1,TRBV20-1,TRBD1,CSARIPGQGHNEQFF,TGCAGTGCACGAATACCGGGACAGGGTCACAATGAGCAGTTCTTC
many,TRBJ1-2,TRBV7-2,TRBD1,CASSFRQGEKGYTF,TGTGCCAGCAGCTTTCGACAGGGAGAGAAAGGCTACACCTTC
few,TRBJ2-3,TRBV28,TRBD2,CASSGAGGRSSDTQYF,TGTGCCAGCAGTGGAGCGGGGGGGCGTTCTTCAGATACGCAGTATTTT
NA,TRBJ2-5,TRBV27,NA,CASSSGPARTQYF,TGTGCCAGCAGTTCGGGACCCGCCCGGACCCAGTACTTC
NA,TRBJ1-2,TRBV12-3/TRBV12-4,NA,CASRWDQGAAGYTF,TGTGCCAGCAGGTGGGACCAGGGAGCGGCCGGCTACACCTTC
few,TRBJ2-5,TRBV4-2,TRBD2,CASSLTSGSIYNEQYF,TGTGCCAGTAGCCTGACTAGCGGATCGATCTACAATGAGCAGTACTTC
NA,TRBJ2-1,TRBV7-6,TRBD2,CASSPGTSGRWDEQFF,TGTGCCAGCAGCCCGGGGACTAGCGGGAGGTGGGATGAGCAGTTCTTC
NA,TRBJ2-5,TRBV7-9,TRBD1,CAIPGQGIETQYF,TGTGCCATCCCTGGACAGGGGATAGAGACCCAGTACTTC
few,TRBJ2-1,TRBV20-1,TRBD1,CSAIHTGGAYNEQFF,TGCAGTGCTATACATACAGGGGGCGCCTACAATGAGCAGTTCTTC
NA,TRBJ1-1,TRBV5-5,TRBD1,CASSPGTGSQGTEAFF,TGTGCCAGCAGCCCCGGGACAGGGTCCCAAGGGACTGAAGCTTTCTTT
NA,TRBJ2-7,TRBV6-6,NA,CASSYSREPLSYEQYF,TGTGCCAGCAGTTACTCGAGGGAGCCCCTCTCCTACGAGCAGTACTTC
NA,TRBJ2-7,TRBV20-1,TRBD2,CSARSGGNNEQYF,TGCAGTGCTCGTAGCGGGGGTAACAATGAGCAGTACTTC
NA,TRBJ2-7,TRBV14,NA,CASSQVGFGSYNEQYF,TGTGCCAGCAGCCAAGTGGGTTTCGGGTCCTACAATGAGCAGTACTTC
many,TRBJ2-5,TRBV27,NA,CASSSAQETQYF,TGTGCCAGCAGTTCAGCCCAAGAGACCCAGTACTTC
NA,TRBJ1-2,TRBV18,TRBD1,CASLAWDRDRYGYTF,TGTGCCAGCTTAGCCTGGGACAGGGATCGATATGGCTACACCTTC
NA,TRBJ2-5,TRBV20-1,NA,CSAWTQVRATQYF,TGCAGTGCTTGGACCCAGGTTAGGGCGACCCAGTACTTC
few,TRBJ2-7,TRBV9,TRBD2,CASSVSGNLYEQYF,TGTGCCAGCAGCGTAAGCGGGAATCTCTACGAGCAGTACTTC
NA,TRBJ2-7,TRBV4-1,NA,CASSQVGSKGYQQYF,TGCGCCAGCAGCCAAGTCGGGTCGAAAGGGTACCAGCAGTACTTC
few,TRBJ1-3,TRBV5-1,NA,CASSLGPSSGNTIYF,TGCGCCAGCAGCTTGGGCCCGAGCTCTGGAAACACCATATATTTT
NA,TRBJ2-1,TRBV7-6,TRBD2,CASSTPTSGGENEQFF,TGTGCCAGCAGCACACCGACTAGCGGGGGGGAGAATGAGCAGTTCTTC
NA,TRBJ2-7,TRBV15,TRBD1,CATSREKQGAYEQYF,TGTGCCACCAGCAGAGAAAAACAGGGGGCCTACGAGCAGTACTTC
NA,TRBJ2-3,TRBV20-1,TRBD2,CSALWASGKSTDAQYF,TGCAGTGCTCTGTGGGCTAGCGGGAAAAGCACAGATGCGCAGTATTTT
NA,TRBJ2-3,TRBV20-1,TRBD2,CSASEREVTDTQYF,TGCAGTGCTAGCGAGCGGGAGGTCACAGATACGCAGTATTTT
many,TRBJ2-7,TRBV28,TRBD1,CASRTGGFNEQYF,TGTGCCAGCAGGACAGGGGGCTTCAACGAGCAGTACTTC
few,TRBJ2-7,TRBV6-2/TRBV6-3,NA,CASSFPQVRQYEQYF,TGTGCCAGCAGTTTCCCTCAGGTGCGGCAATACGAGCAGTACTTC
few,TRBJ2-7,TRBV20-1,NA,CSARAAEQYF,TGCAGTGCTAGAGCCGCCGAGCAGTACTTC
NA,TRBJ2-7,TRBV7-8,NA,CASNVGGEQYF,TGTGCCAGCAATGTTGGGGGCGAGCAGTACTTC
few,TRBJ2-5,TRBV4-1,TRBD1,CASSQSGTGWPNEQYF,TGCGCCAGCAGCCAATCGGGGACAGGATGGCCCAATGAGCAGTACTTC
few,TRBJ2-5,TRBV11-2,NA,CASCGDGLNEQYF,TGTGCCAGCTGTGGAGACGGTTTGAATGAGCAGTACTTC
NA,TRBJ2-1,TRBV5-1,TRBD2,CASSLKTSGGDNEQFF,TGCGCCAGCAGCCTAAAGACTAGCGGGGGCGACAATGAGCAGTTCTTC
NA,TRBJ2-3,TRBV12-3/TRBV12-4,TRBD1,CASSLYGQGETDTQYF,TGTGCCAGCAGTTTATACGGACAGGGGGAGACAGATACGCAGTATTTT
NA,TRBJ2-7,TRBV6-6,NA,CASSYSGSMDEQYF,TGTGCCAGCAGTTACTCTGGCTCTATGGATGAGCAGTACTTC
NA,TRBJ1-5,TRBV2,NA,CASSEAKYSNQPQHF,TGTGCCAGCAGTGAAGCGAAGTATAGCAATCAGCCCCAGCATTTT
NA,TRBJ1-1,TRBV27,TRBD1,CASSHQRTARQGKAEAFF,TGTGCCAGCAGCCACCAGCGGACAGCGCGACAGGGTAAGGCCGAAGCTTTCTTT
few,TRBJ1-2,TRBV27,TRBD1,CASSPGTGVRYGYTF,TGTGCCAGCAGTCCCGGGACAGGGGTTCGCTATGGCTACACCTTC
few,TRBJ2-1,TRBV5-1,TRBD2,CASSLDGLAGGNEQFF,TGCGCCAGCAGCTTGGATGGCCTAGCGGGAGGAAATGAGCAGTTCTTC
few,TRBJ2-1,TRBV4-2,NA,CASSQGGIQSGEQFF,TGTGCCAGCAGCCAAGGGGGTATCCAATCTGGTGAGCAGTTCTTC
NA,TRBJ2-3,TRBV20-1,TRBD2,CSADPRTSKFSDTQYF,TGCAGTGCCGACCCCCGGACTAGCAAGTTCTCAGATACGCAGTATTTT
few,TRBJ2-5,TRBV5-1,TRBD2,CASSLETSGRSETQYF,TGCGCCAGCAGCTTGGAGACTAGCGGGAGAAGTGAGACCCAGTACTTC
NA,TRBJ2-1,TRBV20-1,TRBD2,CSATSGTPSYNEQFF,TGCAGTGCAACTAGCGGGACCCCCTCCTACAATGAGCAGTTCTTC
NA,TRBJ2-7,TRBV5-1,TRBD1,CASSSGTGGFDEQYF,TGCGCCAGCAGCTCCGGGACAGGGGGTTTCGACGAGCAGTACTTC
few,TRBJ1-2,TRBV4-2,NA,CASSQEKGRQGYGYTF,TGTGCCAGCAGCCAAGAGAAAGGGAGGCAGGGCTATGGCTACACCTTC
NA,TRBJ2-3,TRBV10-3,NA,CAISDVVGVGRSDTQYF,TGTGCCATCAGTGACGTTGTGGGGGTCGGGAGATCAGATACGCAGTATTTT
few,TRBJ1-6,TRBV15,TRBD1,CATADRKNSPLHF,TGTGCCACTGCGGACAGGAAGAATTCACCCCTCCACTTT
NA,TRBJ1-1,TRBV6-6,NA,CATLGAEAFF,TGTGCCACACTCGGCGCTGAAGCTTTCTTT